A selection of T cell receptor beta chains follows, all from one sample in a study of CD8+CD57+ T cells in acquired aplastic anemia. TCRdb recomputed calls from the reads with MiXCR, one row per CDR3 protein. The sample consists of around 160,000 distinct CDR3 sequences, around half of them appearing once. The sequenced sample was sorted CD4+, CD8+, or CD8+CD57+ T cells (not recorded which) from PBMCs. These receptors all come from a human donor with aplastic anemia. CDR3s include the opening cysteine and the closing phenylalanine or tryptophan. D genes are given only for firm matches. Size values are once, few and many counts, or a class for expanded clones, and some rows have none.

v_gene: TRBV9; abundance: NA; j_gene: TRBJ2-5; d_gene: NA; CDR3aa: CAGSVVGTQETRYF; CDR3nt: TGTGCCGGCAGCGTAGTAGGGACTCAAGAGACCCGGTACTTC
v_gene: TRBV7-9; abundance: many; j_gene: TRBJ2-7; d_gene: TRBD1; CDR3aa: CASSRQGANYEQYF; CDR3nt: TGTGCCAGCAGCCGACAGGGGGCTAACTACGAGCAGTACTTC
v_gene: TRBV5-1; abundance: many; j_gene: TRBJ1-4; d_gene: NA; CDR3aa: CASSWGGTVNEKLFF; CDR3nt: TGCGCCAGCAGCTGGGGGGGGACTGTTAATGAAAAACTGTTTTTT
v_gene: TRBV7-9; abundance: NA; j_gene: TRBJ1-1; d_gene: NA; CDR3aa: CASTTGRGPNTGAFF; CDR3nt: TGTGCCAGCACTACCGGTCGGGGGCCGAACACTGGAGCTTTCTTT
v_gene: TRBV10-2; abundance: NA; j_gene: TRBJ2-7; d_gene: NA; CDR3aa: CASSVSYEQYF; CDR3nt: TGCGCCAGCAGTGTTTCCTACGAGCAGTACTTC
v_gene: TRBV24-1; abundance: NA; j_gene: TRBJ1-5; d_gene: TRBD1; CDR3aa: CATSDGQGDWPQHF; CDR3nt: TGTGCCACCAGTGATGGACAGGGGGATTGGCCCCAGCATTTT
v_gene: TRBV20-1; abundance: many; j_gene: TRBJ1-1; d_gene: NA; CDR3aa: CSASPAMNTEAFF; CDR3nt: TGCAGTGCTAGTCCAGCCATGAACACTGAAGCTTTCTTT
v_gene: TRBV15; abundance: NA; j_gene: TRBJ2-1; d_gene: NA; CDR3aa: CATSRGESSDEQFF; CDR3nt: TGTGCCACCAGCCGCGGGGAATCCAGCGATGAGCAGTTCTTC
v_gene: TRBV2; abundance: NA; j_gene: TRBJ2-7; d_gene: TRBD1; CDR3aa: CASRQGQDEQYF; CDR3nt: TGTGCCAGCAGACAGGGACAGGACGAGCAGTACTTC
v_gene: TRBV25-1; abundance: NA; j_gene: TRBJ1-6; d_gene: TRBD1; CDR3aa: CASSGTGPEFNSPLHF; CDR3nt: TGTGCCAGCAGTGGGACAGGCCCGGAGTTTAATTCACCCCTCCACTTT
v_gene: TRBV7-9; abundance: NA; j_gene: TRBJ1-2; d_gene: TRBD1; CDR3aa: CASSSRQGGGYTF; CDR3nt: TGTGCCAGCAGCTCCCGACAGGGGGGTGGCTACACCTTC
v_gene: TRBV6-6; abundance: NA; j_gene: TRBJ2-1; d_gene: NA; CDR3aa: CASSYVQGNEQFF; CDR3nt: TGTGCCAGCAGTTACGTACAGGGCAATGAGCAGTTCTTC
v_gene: TRBV10-2; abundance: few; j_gene: TRBJ1-1; d_gene: NA; CDR3aa: CASSENRDTEAFF; CDR3nt: TGCGCCAGCAGTGAAAATAGGGACACTGAAGCTTTCTTT
v_gene: TRBV2; abundance: NA; j_gene: TRBJ1-1; d_gene: NA; CDR3aa: CATKMGQMNTEAFF; CDR3nt: TGTGCCACCAAGATGGGGCAGATGAACACTGAAGCTTTCTTT
v_gene: TRBV2; abundance: NA; j_gene: TRBJ2-5; d_gene: TRBD2; CDR3aa: CASSTGLAGVQTQYF; CDR3nt: TGTGCCAGCAGTACTGGACTAGCGGGGGTTCAGACCCAGTACTTC
v_gene: TRBV20-1; abundance: many; j_gene: TRBJ1-1; d_gene: NA; CDR3aa: CSASRTENTEAFF; CDR3nt: TGCAGTGCTAGCCGGACAGAGAACACTGAAGCTTTCTTT
v_gene: TRBV7-3; abundance: NA; j_gene: TRBJ1-5; d_gene: TRBD1; CDR3aa: CASNAGTGLQFGNQPQHF; CDR3nt: TGTGCCAGCAACGCCGGGACAGGGTTACAATTCGGCAATCAGCCCCAGCATTTT
v_gene: TRBV19; abundance: NA; j_gene: TRBJ1-4; d_gene: NA; CDR3aa: CASSIRPRDNEKLFF; CDR3nt: TGTGCCAGTAGTATACGACCGAGGGATAATGAAAAACTGTTTTTT
v_gene: TRBV7-2; abundance: many; j_gene: TRBJ2-3; d_gene: TRBD2; CDR3aa: CASSFSGTGGDTQYF; CDR3nt: TGTGCCAGCAGCTTTAGCGGGACCGGGGGAGATACGCAGTATTTT
v_gene: TRBV9; abundance: NA; j_gene: TRBJ2-4; d_gene: NA; CDR3aa: CASSEEDENIQYF; CDR3nt: TGTGCCAGCAGCGAGGAGGATGAAAACATTCAGTACTTC
v_gene: TRBV9; abundance: many; j_gene: TRBJ2-7; d_gene: TRBD1; CDR3aa: CASSVGQGVSEQYF; CDR3nt: TGTGCCAGCAGCGTAGGACAGGGGGTTTCCGAGCAGTACTTC
v_gene: TRBV9; abundance: NA; j_gene: TRBJ2-1; d_gene: TRBD2; CDR3aa: CASGKTSAYNEQFF; CDR3nt: TGTGCCAGCGGCAAGACTAGCGCTTACAATGAGCAGTTCTTC
v_gene: TRBV2; abundance: NA; j_gene: TRBJ1-6; d_gene: NA; CDR3aa: CASPDSYNSPLHF; CDR3nt: TGTGCCAGCCCGGACTCCTATAATTCACCCCTCCACTTT
v_gene: TRBV29-1; abundance: NA; j_gene: TRBJ2-7; d_gene: NA; CDR3aa: CSAVGVREQYF; CDR3nt: TGCAGCGCTGTGGGGGTTCGGGAGCAGTACTTC
v_gene: TRBV5-1; abundance: NA; j_gene: TRBJ2-5; d_gene: TRBD2; CDR3aa: CASSLAGLAGGTETQYF; CDR3nt: TGCGCCAGCAGCTTGGCCGGTCTAGCGGGAGGGACGGAGACCCAGTACTTC
v_gene: TRBV12-3/TRBV12-4; abundance: many; j_gene: TRBJ2-7; d_gene: TRBD1; CDR3aa: CASRRQGTYEQYF; CDR3nt: TGTGCCAGCAGAAGACAGGGAACCTACGAGCAGTACTTC
v_gene: TRBV15; abundance: NA; j_gene: TRBJ2-5; d_gene: NA; CDR3aa: CATSTPGAQETQYF; CDR3nt: TGTGCCACCAGCACCCCTGGGGCGCAAGAGACCCAGTACTTC
v_gene: TRBV24-1; abundance: many; j_gene: TRBJ2-1; d_gene: TRBD1; CDR3aa: CATSDSTGKTYNEQFF; CDR3nt: TGTGCCACCAGTGATTCGACAGGGAAAACCTACAATGAGCAGTTCTTC
v_gene: TRBV28; abundance: many; j_gene: TRBJ1-2; d_gene: TRBD1; CDR3aa: CASSLLTGQGYTF; CDR3nt: TGTGCCAGCAGCTTATTGACAGGGCAGGGCTACACCTTC
v_gene: TRBV7-8; abundance: many; j_gene: TRBJ2-1; d_gene: NA; CDR3aa: CASSLVLSSYNEQFF; CDR3nt: TGTGCCAGCAGCTTAGTCTTGAGCTCCTACAATGAGCAGTTCTTC
v_gene: TRBV10-3; abundance: NA; j_gene: TRBJ1-1; d_gene: NA; CDR3aa: CAISARGSDTEAFF; CDR3nt: TGTGCCATCAGTGCTAGGGGGTCTGACACTGAAGCTTTCTTT
v_gene: TRBV10-1; abundance: NA; j_gene: TRBJ2-2; d_gene: NA; CDR3aa: CASSEFAGFGELFF; CDR3nt: TGCGCCAGCAGTGAGTTCGCAGGGTTCGGGGAGCTGTTTTTT
v_gene: TRBV10-3; abundance: few; j_gene: TRBJ1-2; d_gene: TRBD1; CDR3aa: CATETGGRGYTF; CDR3nt: TGTGCCACCGAGACAGGGGGCCGTGGCTACACCTTC
v_gene: TRBV7-9; abundance: NA; j_gene: TRBJ1-6; d_gene: NA; CDR3aa: CASSLARMNSPLHF; CDR3nt: TGTGCCAGCAGCTTAGCGCGTATGAATTCACCCCTCCACTTT
v_gene: TRBV19; abundance: few; j_gene: TRBJ2-2; d_gene: TRBD2; CDR3aa: CAGSILSGSVGELFF; CDR3nt: TGTGCCGGTAGTATTCTTAGCGGGAGCGTCGGGGAGCTGTTTTTT
v_gene: TRBV24-1; abundance: NA; j_gene: TRBJ1-4; d_gene: TRBD1; CDR3aa: CATSDSGQGATNEKLFF; CDR3nt: TGTGCCACCAGTGATTCGGGACAGGGCGCAACTAATGAAAAACTGTTTTTT
v_gene: TRBV2; abundance: NA; j_gene: TRBJ1-4; d_gene: TRBD1; CDR3aa: CASTHDRASNEKLFF; CDR3nt: TGTGCCAGTACCCATGACAGGGCGTCTAATGAAAAACTGTTTTTT
v_gene: TRBV6-1; abundance: many; j_gene: TRBJ1-5; d_gene: NA; CDR3aa: CASSEGRLQPQHF; CDR3nt: TGTGCCAGCAGTGAGGGGAGGCTTCAGCCCCAGCATTTT
v_gene: TRBV11-2; abundance: NA; j_gene: TRBJ1-1; d_gene: TRBD1; CDR3aa: CASRTGPEAFF; CDR3nt: TGTGCCAGCAGGACAGGGCCTGAAGCTTTCTTT
v_gene: TRBV20-1; abundance: NA; j_gene: TRBJ2-7; d_gene: TRBD2; CDR3aa: CSADPRGGRGTVQYF; CDR3nt: TGCAGTGCTGACCCAAGGGGCGGGAGGGGGACCGTGCAGTACTTC
v_gene: TRBV7-3; abundance: NA; j_gene: TRBJ1-1; d_gene: TRBD1; CDR3aa: CASSLGQANTEAFF; CDR3nt: TGTGCCAGCAGCCTAGGACAGGCTAACACTGAAGCTTTCTTT
v_gene: TRBV15; abundance: NA; j_gene: TRBJ2-7; d_gene: TRBD1; CDR3aa: CATSRGRAGGPYEQYF; CDR3nt: TGTGCCACCAGCAGAGGTCGGGCAGGGGGCCCCTACGAGCAGTACTTC
v_gene: TRBV11-3; abundance: NA; j_gene: TRBJ2-5; d_gene: NA; CDR3aa: CASSPNPDFKETQYF; CDR3nt: TGTGCCAGCAGCCCAAACCCGGACTTTAAAGAGACCCAGTACTTC
v_gene: TRBV10-3; abundance: NA; j_gene: TRBJ1-4; d_gene: TRBD1; CDR3aa: CAISVTGRGEKLFF; CDR3nt: TGTGCCATCAGTGTGACAGGGCGTGGGGAAAAACTGTTTTTT
v_gene: TRBV12-5; abundance: many; j_gene: TRBJ1-4; d_gene: NA; CDR3aa: CASGSDSSSVEKLFF; CDR3nt: TGTGCTAGTGGTTCGGATTCTTCGTCCGTCGAAAAACTGTTTTTT
v_gene: TRBV19; abundance: many; j_gene: TRBJ2-2; d_gene: TRBD2; CDR3aa: CASSIGAGVPGELFF; CDR3nt: TGTGCCAGTAGTATAGGAGCGGGAGTTCCCGGGGAGCTGTTTTTT
v_gene: TRBV25-1; abundance: NA; j_gene: TRBJ2-5; d_gene: NA; CDR3aa: CASSEPTGGAAQYF; CDR3nt: TGTGCCAGCAGTGAACCCACTGGAGGGGCGGCCCAGTACTTC
v_gene: TRBV15; abundance: NA; j_gene: TRBJ1-5; d_gene: TRBD1; CDR3aa: CATSSGQGGQPQHF; CDR3nt: TGTGCCACCAGCAGTGGACAGGGAGGACAGCCCCAGCATTTT
v_gene: TRBV4-2; abundance: NA; j_gene: TRBJ1-5; d_gene: TRBD1; CDR3aa: CASSYSHRDSLSNQPQHF; CDR3nt: TGTGCCAGCAGTTATAGTCACCGGGACAGCCTTAGCAATCAGCCCCAGCATTTT
v_gene: TRBV5-1; abundance: once; j_gene: TRBJ2-5; d_gene: TRBD2; CDR3aa: CASSLSGGKETQYF; CDR3nt: TGCGCCAGCAGCTTGTCGGGAGGGAAAGAGACCCAGTACTTC
v_gene: TRBV10-2; abundance: NA; j_gene: TRBJ2-7; d_gene: NA; CDR3aa: CASSEDRMNEQYF; CDR3nt: TGCGCCAGCAGTGAGGACAGAATGAACGAGCAGTACTTC
v_gene: TRBV24-1; abundance: NA; j_gene: TRBJ1-1; d_gene: NA; CDR3aa: CATSGPLGAFF; CDR3nt: TGTGCCACCAGTGGACCACTCGGAGCTTTCTTT
v_gene: TRBV15; abundance: many; j_gene: TRBJ2-5; d_gene: NA; CDR3aa: CATSNRHQETQYF; CDR3nt: TGTGCCACCAGTAACAGGCACCAAGAGACCCAGTACTTC
v_gene: TRBV5-1; abundance: many; j_gene: TRBJ2-6; d_gene: NA; CDR3aa: CASSLTISGANVLTF; CDR3nt: TGCGCCAGCAGCTTGACGATCTCTGGGGCCAACGTCCTGACTTTC